These T cell receptor beta chains were read from a single sample in a study of breast tumors, draining lymph nodes, adjacent tissues. TCRdb processed the multiplex PCR reads anew with MiXCR; each CDR3 protein has one entry. The sample has 85,000 to 120,000 distinct CDR3 sequences; less than 40% are singletons. The sample consisted of axillary lymph node tissue. These receptors were obtained from a female donor with breast cancer. Some clones in this sample may be carry-over from other donors' samples. The CDR3 runs from the conserved cysteine through the conserved F or W. D genes are given only for firm matches. Size values are once, few and many counts, or a class for expanded clones, and some rows have none.

V gene	clone size	D gene	J gene	CDR3 DNA	CDR3 protein
TRBV9	NA	TRBD1	TRBJ2-2	TGTGCCGGCAGCGCCCCCTGGGGGGACAGGGTTTCCGGGGAGCTGTTTTTT	CAGSAPWGDRVSGELFF
TRBV20-1	NA	NA	TRBJ2-7	TGCAGTGCTACACATCAAATTCTCTACGAGCAGTACTTC	CSATHQILYEQYF
TRBV7-3	many	TRBD2	TRBJ2-2	TGTGCCAGCAGCTTCGGCGGGAGATCGACCGGGGAGCTGTTTTTT	CASSFGGRSTGELFF
TRBV15	NA	TRBD2	TRBJ2-5	TGTGCCACCAGCAGAGGCTGGGGGGGGGGAGAGACCCAGTGCTTC	CATSRGWGGGETQCF
TRBV7-9	many	NA	TRBJ2-1	TGTGCCAGCAGCTTAGGGGACTACAATGAGCAGTTCTTC	CASSLGDYNEQFF
TRBV6-2/TRBV6-3	many	TRBD2	TRBJ2-3	TGTGCCAGCAGTCTAGCGGGGGGGCCCTATGGTACGCAGTATTTT	CASSLAGGPYGTQYF
TRBV11-2	many	NA	TRBJ2-1	TGTGCCAGCAGCTTAGTGGGGGTTGAGCAGTTCTTC	CASSLVGVEQFF
TRBV6-5	many	NA	TRBJ1-6	TGTGCCAGCAGTCACCGCGCAGTTAATTCACCCCTCCACTTT	CASSHRAVNSPLHF
TRBV13	few	TRBD1	TRBJ2-1	TGTGCCAGCAGCTTAGGGGACAGGACGTATGGCTACAATGAGCAGTTCTTC	CASSLGDRTYGYNEQFF
TRBV9	few	NA	TRBJ1-1	TGTGCCAGCAGCCGGGGGGGTATGAACACTGAAGCTTTCTTT	CASSRGGMNTEAFF
TRBV6-1	many	TRBD2	TRBJ2-7	TGTGCCAGCAGGGTGGAACTAGCGGGAGGGGACGAGCAGTACTTC	CASRVELAGGDEQYF
TRBV15	NA	TRBD1	TRBJ1-2	TGTGCCACCAGCGGAGACAGGGGATTAGATGGCTACACCTTC	CATSGDRGLDGYTF
TRBV20-1	many	NA	TRBJ1-2	TGCAGTGCCGCCCAGACAGGTTCTAACTATGGCTACACCTTC	CSAAQTGSNYGYTF
TRBV20-1	NA	NA	TRBJ1-6	TGCAGTGCCAGGCAAGGGGGTAATAATTCACCCCTCCACTTT	CSARQGGNNSPLHF
TRBV7-2	many	TRBD2	TRBJ2-4	TGTGCCAGCAGCTTAGTTACGGGGGGGCCAGGAAACATTCAGTACTTC	CASSLVTGGPGNIQYF
TRBV28	many	NA	TRBJ2-7	TGTGCCAGCAGTCCCCCATTGGAGGGAGCCTACGAGCAGTACTTC	CASSPPLEGAYEQYF
TRBV18	many	NA	TRBJ1-2	TGTGCCAGCTCCCGACAGACTACTAACTATGGCTACACCTTC	CASSRQTTNYGYTF
TRBV7-6	many	TRBD2	TRBJ2-5	TGTGCCAGCAGCCCCGTGGCTAGCGGTGGAGAGACCCAGTACTTC	CASSPVASGGETQYF
TRBV5-6	NA	NA	TRBJ1-2	TGTGCCTGCAGCTTGGTGGGTCGCAGCCCGAAGCACTATGGCTATACCTTC	CACSLVGRSPKHYGYTF
TRBV9	many	TRBD1	TRBJ2-2	TGTGCCAGCAGCCCAGGGACAGTGCTATTAACCGGGGAGCTGTTTTTT	CASSPGTVLLTGELFF
TRBV18	many	NA	TRBJ1-5	TGTGCCAGCTCACCCCGGCGGGAGAATCAGCCCCAGCATTTT	CASSPRRENQPQHF
TRBV5-6	many	TRBD2	TRBJ2-1	TGTGCCAGCAGCCCTGGGGTAGCGGGATACAATGAGCAGTTCTTC	CASSPGVAGYNEQFF
TRBV11-2	many	NA	TRBJ2-7	TGTGCCAGCAGTAGGTCTCGTGGCGAGCAGTACTTC	CASSRSRGEQYF
TRBV2	NA	TRBD1	TRBJ1-6	TGTGCCTGCAGCCTGGGACAGCTATTACTGTCGGATTCCCCCCTCCACTTT	CACSLGQLLLSDSPLHF
TRBV5-6	once	NA	TRBJ2-1	TGTGCCAGCAGCTTGGGGGGAGACTACAATGAGCAGTTCTTC	CASSLGGDYNEQFF
TRBV5-1	NA	NA	TRBJ2-5	TGCGCCAGCAGCCGAATGACGGCTCCCCACGAGACCCAGTACTTC	CASSRMTAPHETQYF
TRBV6-5	many	TRBD1	TRBJ2-3	TGTGCCAGCAGTTCGAGGACAGGCACGCAGTATTTT	CASSSRTGTQYF
TRBV20-1	NA	NA	TRBJ1-4	TGCAGTGCTCGCGGACCGGCGGGTGAAAAACTGTTTTTT	CSARGPAGEKLFF
TRBV20-1	NA	NA	TRBJ1-1	TGCAGTGCTAGATCCGACAGGAGCACTGAAGCCTTCTTT	CSARSDRSTEAFF
TRBV12-3/TRBV12-4	NA	TRBD1	TRBJ2-1	TGTGCCAGCAGTTTCCGTGACAGGGGGCGCAATGAGCAGTTCTTC	CASSFRDRGRNEQFF
TRBV2	few	TRBD1	TRBJ1-4	TGTGCCAGCCCGCCGGGCCCGGGACAGGGAAATGAAAAACTGTTTTTT	CASPPGPGQGNEKLFF
TRBV5-4	NA	TRBD2	TRBJ2-1	TGTGCCAGCAGCTTGGCGGGCGGGGGGGCTCTGTACAATGAGCAGTTCTTC	CASSLAGGGALYNEQFF
TRBV9	NA	NA	TRBJ2-2	TGTGCCAGCAGCGCCCGATGGAGGACCGGGGAGCTGTTTTTT	CASSARWRTGELFF
TRBV7-9	NA	NA	TRBJ1-2	TGTGCCAGCAGCCGCGGGACCTATGGCTACACCTTC	CASSRGTYGYTF
TRBV19	many	NA	TRBJ1-4	TGTGCCAGTAAGGTCCTGGTCGCAACTAATGAAAAACTGTTTTTT	CASKVLVATNEKLFF
TRBV29-1	many	NA	TRBJ1-1	TGCAGCGTAGGAAAGGGGCAGAACACTGAAGCTTTCTTT	CSVGKGQNTEAFF
TRBV20-1	many	NA	TRBJ2-2	TGCAGTGCTACTCAGGGAACCGGGGAGCTGTTTTTT	CSATQGTGELFF
TRBV6-4	NA	NA	TRBJ1-6	TGTGCCAGCAGTGATGGGTCCCTTAATTCACCCCTCCACTTT	CASSDGSLNSPLHF
TRBV5-1	many	NA	TRBJ2-2	TGCGCCAGCAGCCTTCAGGGACCCGGGGAGCTGTTTTTT	CASSLQGPGELFF
TRBV4-1	many	NA	TRBJ2-3	TGCGCCAGCAGCCTACTTAGCACAGATACGCAGTATTTT	CASSLLSTDTQYF
TRBV5-8	many	NA	TRBJ2-5	TGTGCCAGCAGCTTGGGCCCCTCATTTCAAGAGACCCAGTACTTC	CASSLGPSFQETQYF
TRBV20-1	NA	NA	TRBJ2-7	TGCAGTGTTTTCGATACAGGGAAGGCCAACGAGCAGTACTTC	CSVFDTGKANEQYF
TRBV5-1	many	TRBD1	TRBJ1-6	TGCGCCAGCAGCTCGGGACAGTTAAATTCACCCCTCCACTTT	CASSSGQLNSPLHF
TRBV9	many	TRBD1	TRBJ2-7	TGTGCCAGCAGCAAGACAGGGATGAGGTCCTACGAGCAGTACTTC	CASSKTGMRSYEQYF
TRBV7-2	many	TRBD2	TRBJ2-3	TGTGCCAGCAGCCGTGGGGCTAGCGGGTCGGATACGCAGTATTTT	CASSRGASGSDTQYF